The sequence of this T cell receptor beta chain was determined in a study of Graves' ophthalmopathy and Graves' hyperthyroidism. This clonotype was detected once. Researchers took RNA transcripts and amplified TCR beta CDR3 regions from them. The library came from an HTBI-primed first-round RT-PCR and a second-round multiplex PCR. TCRdb called the multiplex PCR reads again in MiXCR, with one record for every CDR3 protein. This sample has about 480,000 distinct CDR3 sequences, with roughly an eighth found just once. The TCR comes from a young woman with Graves' ophthalmopathy. The sequencing input was blood.

As DNA, the CDR3 is TGTGCCAGCACCCCGACAGGGGCCGACACTGAAGCTTTCTTT. Protein sequence: CASTPTGADTEAFF. The V gene is TRBV6-1, the J gene TRBJ1-1; 8 positions agree with TRBD1. The germline V gene encodes CDR1 MNHNS and CDR2 SASEGT. With V trimmed by 7 bases and J by 3 bases, 7 bases remained unmatched. The CDR3 is made up of 14 amino acids.